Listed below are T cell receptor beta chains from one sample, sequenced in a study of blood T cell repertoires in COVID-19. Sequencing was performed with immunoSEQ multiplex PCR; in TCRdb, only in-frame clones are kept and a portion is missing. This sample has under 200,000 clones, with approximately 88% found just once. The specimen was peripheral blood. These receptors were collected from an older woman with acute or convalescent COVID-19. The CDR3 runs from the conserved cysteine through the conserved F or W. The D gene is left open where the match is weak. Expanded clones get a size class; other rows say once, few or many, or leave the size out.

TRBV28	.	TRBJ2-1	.	TGTGCCAGCAGTTTCAGGACAGACAATGAGCAGTTCTTC	CASSFRTDNEQFF
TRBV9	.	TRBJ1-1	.	TGTGCCAGCAGCGTAGAGGGACGGAGGGACACTGAAGCTTTCTTT	CASSVEGRRDTEAFF
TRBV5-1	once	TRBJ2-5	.	TGCGCCAGCAGCTTTTCTGGGGGGGAGACCCAGTACTTC	CASSFSGGETQYF
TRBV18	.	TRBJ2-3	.	TGTGCCAGCTCACCAAACCAGGGATGGACAGATACGCAGTATTTT	CASSPNQGWTDTQYF
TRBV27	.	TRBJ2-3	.	TGTGCCAGCACGGGGAGCGGGTCAGATACGCAGTATTTT	CASTGSGSDTQYF
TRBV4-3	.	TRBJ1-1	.	TGCGCCAGCAGCCAAGTCGGGGGAGGGAAAATGAACACTGAAGCTTTCTTT	CASSQVGGGKMNTEAFF
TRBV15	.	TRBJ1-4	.	TGTGCCACCAGCAGAATGAGGCAGTTTAATGAAAAACTGTTTTTT	CATSRMRQFNEKLFF
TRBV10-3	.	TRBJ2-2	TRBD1	TGTGCCATCAGCTCGCCCGACAGGGGGGCGGCTGGCGGGGAGCTGTTTTTT	CAISSPDRGAAGGELFF
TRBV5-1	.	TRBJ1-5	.	TGCGCCAGCAGCCTCGACGGGAACAATCAGCCCCAGCATTTT	CASSLDGNNQPQHF
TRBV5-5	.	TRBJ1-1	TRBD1	TGTGCCAGCAGCAAGGCACTGACAGGGGGCCCTAGGGCTTTCTTT	CASSKALTGGPRAFF
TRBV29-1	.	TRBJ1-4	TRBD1	TGCAGCGTCTGGACAGGGGCTAATAATGAAAAACTGTTTTTT	CSVWTGANNEKLFF
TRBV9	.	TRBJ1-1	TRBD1	TGTGCCAGCAGCACTCGGACAGGGGCGGTCGGTGAAGCTTTCTTT	CASSTRTGAVGEAFF
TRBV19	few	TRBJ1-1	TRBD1	TGTGCCAGTAGTGGACAGGTCCACACTGAAGCTTTCTTT	CASSGQVHTEAFF
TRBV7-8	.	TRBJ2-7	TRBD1	TGTGCCAGCAGCCCGCCAAGGACAGGGACCTACGAGCAGTACTTC	CASSPPRTGTYEQYF
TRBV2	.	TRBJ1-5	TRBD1	TGTGCCAGCAGTGAACAGGGACAGGACAATCAGCCCCAGCATTTT	CASSEQGQDNQPQHF
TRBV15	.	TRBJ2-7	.	TGTGCCACCAGCAACCGCGACAGGACACTCTCCTACGAGCAGTACTTC	CATSNRDRTLSYEQYF
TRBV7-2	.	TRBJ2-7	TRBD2	TGTGCCAGCAGCTTAGGGCTAGCGGGCGTCCCGTTCAGCTCCTACGAGCAGTACTTC	CASSLGLAGVPFSSYEQYF
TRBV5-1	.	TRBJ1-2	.	TGCGCCAGCAGCTTTAGCGGGGTGGGCTATGGCTACACCTTC	CASSFSGVGYGYTF
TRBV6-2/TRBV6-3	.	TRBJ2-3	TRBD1	TGTGCCAGCAGTACCCTGGGGACAGGGCGCATCACAGATACGCAGTATTTT	CASSTLGTGRITDTQYF
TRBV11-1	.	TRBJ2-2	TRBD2	TGTGCCAGCAGCGCTTGGGGAGGGATCGACACCGGGGAGCTGTTTTTT	CASSAWGGIDTGELFF
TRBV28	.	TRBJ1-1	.	TGTGCCAGCAGTTTAACAGGTTGGGCCCCTGAAGCTTTCTTT	CASSLTGWAPEAFF
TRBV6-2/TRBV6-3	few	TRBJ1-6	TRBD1	TGTGCCAGCAGTTGGACAGGGGGGAATTCACCCCTCCACTTT	CASSWTGGNSPLHF
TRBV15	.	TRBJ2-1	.	TGTGCCACCAGAAGAGAGGGCCCGAGGCAGTTCTTC	CATRREGPRQFF
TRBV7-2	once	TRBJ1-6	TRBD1	TGTGCCAGCAGCTTAGTAGGGGGCGATTCACCCCTCCACTTT	CASSLVGGDSPLHF
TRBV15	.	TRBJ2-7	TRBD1	TGTGCCACCAGCAGAGGCTCCAGTCAGGGGGCCTACGAGCAGTACTTC	CATSRGSSQGAYEQYF
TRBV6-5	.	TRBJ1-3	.	TGTGCCAGCAGTTACAAGGGGGTAACTGGAAACACCATATATTTT	CASSYKGVTGNTIYF
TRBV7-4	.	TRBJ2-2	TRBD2	TGTGCCAGCACAGGCGGGACACCGGGACTAGCGGGGGGGCCGATCACCGGGGAGCTGTTTTTT	CASTGGTPGLAGGPITGELFF
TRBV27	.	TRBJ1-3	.	TGTGCCAGCAGGGGGCGGAACTCTGGAAACACCATATATTTT	CASRGRNSGNTIYF
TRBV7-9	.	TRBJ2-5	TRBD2	TGTGCCAGCAGACTCGCGGGGGGGCGGCGGGAGACCCAGTACTTC	CASRLAGGRRETQYF
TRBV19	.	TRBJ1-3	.	TGTGCCAGTATCCCGGAGGGTAGGGGATACCGAAACACCATATATTTT	CASIPEGRGYRNTIYF
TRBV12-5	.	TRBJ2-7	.	TGTGCTAGTGGTGGTTCGGGAGTAATAACGGGGGAGCAGTACTTC	CASGGSGVITGEQYF
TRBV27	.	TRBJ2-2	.	TGTGCCAGCAGTTTCTCTACCGGGGAGCTGTTTTTT	CASSFSTGELFF
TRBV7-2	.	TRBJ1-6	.	TGTGCCAGCAGCTTAACTCTTGCGATCGGGGATGGTTCACCCCTCCACTTT	CASSLTLAIGDGSPLHF
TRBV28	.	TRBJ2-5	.	TGTGCCAGCAGTTTTCCCTCCCCTACAGGGCGAGAGACCCAGTACTTC	CASSFPSPTGRETQYF
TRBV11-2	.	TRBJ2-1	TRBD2	TGTGCCAGCAGCTCGATAGCGGGGCACTACAATGAGCAGTTCTTC	CASSSIAGHYNEQFF
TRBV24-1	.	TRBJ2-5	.	TGTGCCACCAGTGTTGGCAGGGGTTCGGAGACCCAGTACTTC	CATSVGRGSETQYF
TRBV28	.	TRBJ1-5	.	TGTGCCAGCAAAAGGCCAGGACAGCCAGGGCCCCAGCATTTT	CASKRPGQPGPQHF
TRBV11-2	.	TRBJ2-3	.	TGTGCCAGCAGCTTAGATCGAGGGTCAGATACGCAGTATTTT	CASSLDRGSDTQYF
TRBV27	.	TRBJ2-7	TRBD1	TGTGCCAGCAGTGCCCCCCGGACAGGGAGCTACGAGCAGTACTTC	CASSAPRTGSYEQYF
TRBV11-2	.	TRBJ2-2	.	TGTGCCAGCAGCCTCGCGGCGGGGATCGGTGGCGGGGAGCTGTTTTTT	CASSLAAGIGGGELFF
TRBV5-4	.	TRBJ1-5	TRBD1	TGTGCCAGCAGCTCCCGGGACAGGGGTGGCGGGAATAGCAATCAGCCCCAGCATTTT	CASSSRDRGGGNSNQPQHF
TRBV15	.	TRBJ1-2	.	TGTGCCACCAGTAGACCCCCCGTCCCCTATGGCTACACCTTC	CATSRPPVPYGYTF
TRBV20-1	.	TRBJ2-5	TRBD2	TGCAGTGCTAGTCTAGCGGGGGGGAGGGAGACCCAGTACTTC	CSASLAGGRETQYF
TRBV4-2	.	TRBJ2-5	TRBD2	TGTGCCAGCAGCCAAGATCGACTAGCGGGGGGGCCTGGGGAGACCCAGTACTTC	CASSQDRLAGGPGETQYF
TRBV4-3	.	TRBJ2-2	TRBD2	TGCGCCAGCAGCCTTACTAGCGGGGGGGCGGCCACCGGGGAGCTGTTTTTT	CASSLTSGGAATGELFF
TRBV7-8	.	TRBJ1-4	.	TGTGCCATAGGGGGGGAAACTAATGAAAAACTGTTTTTT	CAIGGETNEKLFF
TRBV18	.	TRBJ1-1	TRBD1	TGTGCCAGCTCACCACTGGACAGGGACACTGAAGCTTTCTTT	CASSPLDRDTEAFF
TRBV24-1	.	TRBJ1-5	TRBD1	TGTGCCACCAGTGATACGGACAGGGGGAGCAATCAGCCCCAGCATTTT	CATSDTDRGSNQPQHF
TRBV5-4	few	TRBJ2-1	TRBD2	TGTGCCAGCAGCCCCGGGACTAGCGGACCCCAGGAGCAGTTCTTC	CASSPGTSGPQEQFF
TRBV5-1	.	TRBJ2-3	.	TGCGCCAGCAGCTTGAGGATGGCGGATGTGGCAGATACGCAGTATTTT	CASSLRMADVADTQYF
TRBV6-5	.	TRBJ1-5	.	TGTGCCAGCAGTTACTCGTCCTCGCCTCAGGGGCCCCAGCATTTT	CASSYSSSPQGPQHF
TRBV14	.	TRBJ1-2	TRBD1	TGTGCCAGCAGCCAAGGGCCTGGACAGGGGGCGGCGTATGGCTACACCTTC	CASSQGPGQGAAYGYTF
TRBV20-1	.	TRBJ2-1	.	TGCAGTGCTAGTCTGGGCGGGGGCTCCGACAATGAGCAGTTCTTC	CSASLGGGSDNEQFF
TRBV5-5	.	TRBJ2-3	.	TGTGCCAGCAGCTTGTTTGGGAGGACAGATACGCAGTATTTT	CASSLFGRTDTQYF